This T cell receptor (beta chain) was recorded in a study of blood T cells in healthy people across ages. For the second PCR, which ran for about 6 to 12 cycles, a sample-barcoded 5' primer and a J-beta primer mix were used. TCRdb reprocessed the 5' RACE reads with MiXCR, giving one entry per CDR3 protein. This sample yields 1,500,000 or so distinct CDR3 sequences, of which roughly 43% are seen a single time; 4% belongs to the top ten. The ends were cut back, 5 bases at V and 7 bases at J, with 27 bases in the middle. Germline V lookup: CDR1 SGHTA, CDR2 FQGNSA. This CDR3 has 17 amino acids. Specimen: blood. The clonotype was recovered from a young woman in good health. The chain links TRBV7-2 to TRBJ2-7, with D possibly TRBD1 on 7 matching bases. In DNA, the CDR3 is TGTGCCAGCAGCACCAGTGGAGGGACAGAGTTCTACAATGAGCAGTACTTC. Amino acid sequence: CASSTSGGTEFYNEQYF. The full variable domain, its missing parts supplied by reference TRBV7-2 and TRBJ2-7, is GAGVSQSPSNKVTEKGKDVELRCDPISGHTALYWYRQSLGQGLEFLIYFQGNSAPDKSGLPSDRFSAERTGGSVSTLTIQRTQQEDSAVYLCASSTSGGTEFYNEQYFGPGTRLTVT.